These T cell receptor beta chains were read from a single sample in a study of CD8 T cells in ankylosing spondylitis. TCRdb reprocessed the 5' RACE reads via MiXCR and lists one record per CDR3 protein. The sample includes under 950,000 distinct CDR3 sequences, over 15% of them seen just once. The material sequenced was blood, either unsorted or a sorted T cell fraction (not recorded which). Receptors were obtained from a male donor with ankylosing spondylitis. The CDR3 runs from the conserved cysteine through the conserved F or W. The D gene is left open where the match is weak. Size is stated for part of the rows, as once, few or many counts, or as a class when the clone is expanded.

cdr3_nt: TGTGCCAGCAGCTTAGGGCCGGGACTAGCGAACACCGGGGAGCTGTTTTTT
cdr3_aa: CASSLGPGLANTGELFF
j_call: TRBJ2-2
d_call: TRBD2
clone_size: -
v_call: TRBV13

cdr3_nt: TGCGCCAGCAGCGCAGGCAGGGACCCTGGAAACACCATATATTTT
cdr3_aa: CASSAGRDPGNTIYF
j_call: TRBJ1-3
d_call: -
clone_size: many
v_call: TRBV5-1

cdr3_nt: TGTGCCAGCAGCCAAGGTCTACTAGCGGGGGACACAGATACGCAGTATTTT
cdr3_aa: CASSQGLLAGDTDTQYF
j_call: TRBJ2-3
d_call: TRBD2
clone_size: -
v_call: TRBV4-2

cdr3_nt: TGTGCCAGCAGCAATAGCGGGAACTCCTACGAGCAGTACTTC
cdr3_aa: CASSNSGNSYEQYF
j_call: TRBJ2-7
d_call: TRBD2
clone_size: few
v_call: TRBV11-2

cdr3_nt: TGTGCCAGCAGCAGGGACAAACAGGGGGTCGGTTCACCCCTCCACTTT
cdr3_aa: CASSRDKQGVGSPLHF
j_call: TRBJ1-6
d_call: TRBD1
clone_size: -
v_call: TRBV16

cdr3_nt: TGTGCCAGCAGTTACCCCTTTGGCAGTAGGAATGAGCAGTTCTTC
cdr3_aa: CASSYPFGSRNEQFF
j_call: TRBJ2-1
d_call: -
clone_size: -
v_call: TRBV6-2/TRBV6-3

cdr3_nt: TGCAGTGCTAGAGATAGTTTAAGGGGCAATCAGCCCCAGCATTTT
cdr3_aa: CSARDSLRGNQPQHF
j_call: TRBJ1-5
d_call: -
clone_size: few
v_call: TRBV20-1

cdr3_nt: TGTGCCAGCAGTGTTGGGTTCACCGGGGAGCTGTTTTTT
cdr3_aa: CASSVGFTGELFF
j_call: TRBJ2-2
d_call: -
clone_size: -
v_call: TRBV6-1

cdr3_nt: TGCGCCAGCAGCTGGGCCCCAGGGCTGAACACTGAAGCTTTCTTT
cdr3_aa: CASSWAPGLNTEAFF
j_call: TRBJ1-1
d_call: -
clone_size: -
v_call: TRBV5-1

cdr3_nt: TGTGCCAGCTCACCACAGCGAACAAAGGAAACCGGGGAGCTGTTTTTT
cdr3_aa: CASSPQRTKETGELFF
j_call: TRBJ2-2
d_call: -
clone_size: -
v_call: TRBV18

cdr3_nt: TGTGCCAGCAAAACAGGGTTGGGGACTGAAGCTTTCTTT
cdr3_aa: CASKTGLGTEAFF
j_call: TRBJ1-1
d_call: -
clone_size: -
v_call: TRBV2

cdr3_nt: TGCGCCAGCAGCTTCGGACAGGGGGGGAACTATGGCTACACCTTC
cdr3_aa: CASSFGQGGNYGYTF
j_call: TRBJ1-2
d_call: TRBD1
clone_size: few
v_call: TRBV5-1

cdr3_nt: TGCAGCGTTGTTCCGGCGCCCCCGAGCGGAACTTACAATGAGCAGTTCTTC
cdr3_aa: CSVVPAPPSGTYNEQFF
j_call: TRBJ2-1
d_call: -
clone_size: -
v_call: TRBV29-1

cdr3_nt: TGCGCCAGCAGCTCAACAGGGGCGAGCGGTCAGCCCCAGCATTTT
cdr3_aa: CASSSTGASGQPQHF
j_call: TRBJ1-5
d_call: TRBD1
clone_size: few
v_call: TRBV5-1

cdr3_nt: TGTGCCAGCAGTTTTACTAGCGGGTACACAGATACGCAGTATTTT
cdr3_aa: CASSFTSGYTDTQYF
j_call: TRBJ2-3
d_call: TRBD2
clone_size: -
v_call: TRBV12-3/TRBV12-4

cdr3_nt: TGCAGCCGGGAGGGGGCAGACACTGAAGCTTTCTTT
cdr3_aa: CSREGADTEAFF
j_call: TRBJ1-1
d_call: TRBD1
clone_size: many
v_call: TRBV29-1

cdr3_nt: TGTGCCAGCAGGAAGGGATCCGGGGCCAACGTCCTGACTTTC
cdr3_aa: CASRKGSGANVLTF
j_call: TRBJ2-6
d_call: -
clone_size: -
v_call: TRBV2

cdr3_nt: TGTGCCACCAGCAGACTAGAATTGACAGGGGGCATCGTGTCACCCCTCCACTTT
cdr3_aa: CATSRLELTGGIVSPLHF
j_call: TRBJ1-6
d_call: TRBD1
clone_size: -
v_call: TRBV15

cdr3_nt: TGCAGTGCTAGAGATTTCGTAGCGGCCTCCTACGAGCAGTACTTC
cdr3_aa: CSARDFVAASYEQYF
j_call: TRBJ2-7
d_call: -
clone_size: -
v_call: TRBV20-1

cdr3_nt: TGTGCCAGCAGCCACTACCAAGGGGGTCTCTACAATGAGCAGTTCTTC
cdr3_aa: CASSHYQGGLYNEQFF
j_call: TRBJ2-1
d_call: -
clone_size: -
v_call: TRBV4-2

cdr3_nt: TGTGCCAGCAACCGGGTAGGGGGAGCAAGAGGGAATGAGCAGTTCTTC
cdr3_aa: CASNRVGGARGNEQFF
j_call: TRBJ2-1
d_call: -
clone_size: few
v_call: TRBV12-3/TRBV12-4

cdr3_nt: TGCGCCAGCAGCTTGGAGGGGGCGATCGGGGAGCTGTTTTTT
cdr3_aa: CASSLEGAIGELFF
j_call: TRBJ2-2
d_call: TRBD1
clone_size: -
v_call: TRBV5-1

cdr3_nt: TGCAGTGCCCATCTGGGACAGTCAACGACAGATACGCAGTATTTT
cdr3_aa: CSAHLGQSTTDTQYF
j_call: TRBJ2-3
d_call: TRBD1
clone_size: -
v_call: TRBV20-1

cdr3_nt: TGTGCCAGCAGTTACTCTGGACTAGCCTACGAGCAGTACTTC
cdr3_aa: CASSYSGLAYEQYF
j_call: TRBJ2-7
d_call: TRBD2
clone_size: -
v_call: TRBV6-2/TRBV6-3

cdr3_nt: TGTGCCAGCAGCTTAGCCCCAGCGGGGGGCACAGATACGCAGTATTTT
cdr3_aa: CASSLAPAGGTDTQYF
j_call: TRBJ2-3
d_call: TRBD2
clone_size: few
v_call: TRBV7-2

cdr3_nt: TGCGCCAGCAGCTTGACAGGAGAACTCTACGAGCAGTACTTC
cdr3_aa: CASSLTGELYEQYF
j_call: TRBJ2-7
d_call: -
clone_size: few
v_call: TRBV5-1

cdr3_nt: TGTGCCAGCACCCCTCTAGCGGGGGGGGATGAGCAGTTCTTC
cdr3_aa: CASTPLAGGDEQFF
j_call: TRBJ2-1
d_call: TRBD2
clone_size: -
v_call: TRBV7-9

cdr3_nt: TGTGCCTGGGTCACTGGAAGTGGCTACACCTTC
cdr3_aa: CAWVTGSGYTF
j_call: TRBJ1-2
d_call: -
clone_size: few
v_call: TRBV30

cdr3_nt: TGTGCCAGCAGCTTGGAAGTAGCGGGAACACATACGCAGTATTTT
cdr3_aa: CASSLEVAGTHTQYF
j_call: TRBJ2-3
d_call: TRBD2
clone_size: few
v_call: TRBV5-5

cdr3_nt: TGTGCCAGCAGCAACGGGATTGGGGAGTCGGGCTACGAGCAGTACTTC
cdr3_aa: CASSNGIGESGYEQYF
j_call: TRBJ2-7
d_call: -
clone_size: few
v_call: TRBV21-1

cdr3_nt: TGTGCCAGCAGCTTGGCCGTGGCAGGGGCCCGCACAGATACGCAGTATTTT
cdr3_aa: CASSLAVAGARTDTQYF
j_call: TRBJ2-3
d_call: -
clone_size: -
v_call: TRBV5-6

cdr3_nt: TGTGCCAGCAGTTACCCGACGGGACAGGGGGTAGACGAGCAGTACTTC
cdr3_aa: CASSYPTGQGVDEQYF
j_call: TRBJ2-7
d_call: TRBD1
clone_size: few
v_call: TRBV6-2/TRBV6-3

cdr3_nt: TGTGCCAGCAGCCCCTCACTAGCGGGTGGCAATGAGCAGTTCTTC
cdr3_aa: CASSPSLAGGNEQFF
j_call: TRBJ2-1
d_call: TRBD2
clone_size: -
v_call: TRBV7-3